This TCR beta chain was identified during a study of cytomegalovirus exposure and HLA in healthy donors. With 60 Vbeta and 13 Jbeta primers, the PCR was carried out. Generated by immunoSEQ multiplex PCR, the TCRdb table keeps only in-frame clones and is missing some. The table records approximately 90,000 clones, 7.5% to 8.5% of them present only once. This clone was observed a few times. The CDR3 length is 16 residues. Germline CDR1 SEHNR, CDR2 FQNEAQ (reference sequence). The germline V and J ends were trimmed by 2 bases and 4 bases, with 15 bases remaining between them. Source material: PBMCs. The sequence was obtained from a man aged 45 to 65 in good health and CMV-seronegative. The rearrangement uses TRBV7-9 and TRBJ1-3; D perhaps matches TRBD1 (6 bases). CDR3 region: CASSLRQGTRGNTIYF. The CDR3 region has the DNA TGTGCCAGCAGCTTACGCCAGGGGACGCGGGGAAACACCATATATTTT.